The 21 T cell receptor beta chains below all came from one sample that was sequenced in a study of T-cell reconstitution after alpha-beta-depleted transplantation in children. As it was prepared, the TCRbeta library received unique molecular identifiers. TCRdb reanalysed the PCR reads using MiXCR and keeps one entry per CDR3 protein. The data show 90,000 to 100,000 distinct CDR3 sequences, more than 20% seen once. The sequences come from PBMCs, collected before TCRalphabeta/CD19-depleted stem cell transplant. Source of these receptors: a boy aged 2-9 years with acute lymphoblastic leukemia, due to receive a stem cell transplant.

This clonotype was seen ten or more times. J is TRBJ2-3 and V is TRBV7-2; no definite D call. CDR1 is SGHTA, CDR2 FQGNSA, per germline. This CDR3 has 13 residues. Deletions cut 1 base from V and 1 base from J, with 3 bases between. CDR3 loop: CASSLGGTDTQYF. The CDR3, as DNA: TGTGCCAGCAGCTTAGGGGGCACAGATACGCAGTATTTT.

This clonotype was counted only a few times. The gene calls are TRBV7-2 and TRBJ2-7; the D is unclear. The V gene lost 8 bases and the J gene lost 0 bases, with 17 bases spanning the gap. Per germline, CDR1 SGHTA and CDR2 FQGNSA. The length of the CDR3 is 15 residues. The DNA for the CDR3 is TGTGCCAGCGCGAAACGGCGGAGCAGCTCCTACGAGCAGTACTTC. It codes for CASAKRRSSSYEQYF.

V and J are TRBV6-5 and TRBJ2-6; 9 nucleotides match TRBD1. Trimming removed 4 bases from V and 4 bases from J; junction bases left unmatched: 8. CDR3 length: 17 amino acids. Germline CDR1 is MNHEY and CDR2 is SVGAGI. CDR3 in amino acids: CASSSGQGLEGANVLTF. CDR3 coding DNA: TGTGCCAGCAGTTCGGGACAGGGACTTGAAGGGGCCAACGTCCTGACTTTC.

In this sample, this clonotype turned up a few times. The chain couples TRBV9 to TRBJ2-3, with D hard to call. This CDR3 contains 15 residues. CDR1 SGDLS and CDR2 YYNGEE come from the germline V gene. V was clipped by 2 bases and J by 2 bases, with 12 bases between them. The CDR3, as DNA: TGTGCCAGCAGCGTGGGGAATAAGCCCACAGATACGCAGTATTTT. Amino acid sequence: CASSVGNKPTDTQYF.

The chain employs TRBV6-1 and TRBJ1-2, with D maybe TRBD1 (5 bases). This CDR3 has 14 residues. The V end lost 5 bases, the J end lost 2 bases, and 12 bases lay between the germline ends. CDR1 is MNHNS and CDR2 is SASEGT in the germline V gene. The CDR3 protein is CASSRGEGNYGYTF. The DNA for the CDR3 is TGTGCCAGCAGTCGAGGGGAGGGGAACTATGGCTACACCTTC.

This clonotype was counted only a few times. V and J are TRBV19 and TRBJ2-2; 8 bases match TRBD2. J lost 10 bases, V lost 8 bases, and 15 bases had no gene match. This CDR3 comprises 15 residues. Per germline, CDR1 LNHDA and CDR2 SQIVND (reference sequence). Here the CDR3 reads CASHTSGGANAELFF. The CDR3 DNA reads TGTGCCAGTCATACTAGCGGAGGGGCCAATGCGGAGCTGTTTTTT.

This clonotype was seen only once. This chain joins TRBV7-2 and TRBJ2-7; D is perhaps TRBD2 (6 bases). This CDR3 has 16 residues. Germline lookup yields CDR1 SGHTA and CDR2 FQGNSA. Deletions cut 5 bases from V and 3 bases from J, with 20 bases between. As DNA, the CDR3 is TGTGCCAGCAGCGCACAGATAGTACTGGGGGGCTACGAGCAGTACTTC. This codes for CASSAQIVLGGYEQYF.

This chain links TRBV18 with TRBJ2-3; D uncertain. Germline V lookup: CDR1 KGHSH, CDR2 LQKENI. The CDR3 has 14 amino acids. The ends were cut back, 3 bases at V and 1 base at J, with 8 bases in the middle. The CDR3 here is CASSPEWGTDTQYF. CDR3 DNA: TGTGCCAGCTCACCGGAATGGGGCACAGATACGCAGTATTTT.

The chain is built from TRBV5-1 and TRBJ2-3, with D maybe TRBD1 (6 bases). Trimming removed 4 bases from V and 5 bases from J, with 11 bases in between. The CDR3 is 13 residues long. The germline V gene encodes CDR1 SGHRS and CDR2 YFSETQ. The CDR3 reads CASSRDILDTQYF. In DNA, the CDR3 is TGCGCCAGCAGCCGGGACATATTAGATACGCAGTATTTT.

J is TRBJ1-3 and V is TRBV6-1, with D unresolved. The germline V gene has CDR1 MNHNS and CDR2 SASEGT. V lost 5 bases and J lost 2, with 13 bases in between. This CDR3 comprises 15 residues. CDR3 coding DNA: TGTGCCAGCAGTCTCATAGCGTCCGCTGGAAACACCATATATTTT. The encoded protein is CASSLIASAGNTIYF.

The chain carries TRBV6-2 or TRBV6-3 and TRBJ2-7; D tentatively fits TRBD1 or TRBD2 (5 bases each). Germline-derived CDR1 and CDR2 are MNHEY and SVGEGT. Trimming left V 2 bases short and J 3 bases short, with 11 bases between. The CDR3 sequence is 14 residues long. This CDR3 is CASSYTGPNYEQYF. DNA for the CDR3: TGTGCCAGCAGTTACACGGGGCCTAACTACGAGCAGTACTTC.

This clonotype came up many times. The rearrangement uses TRBV7-9 and TRBJ2-1; D could derive from TRBD1 or TRBD2 (5 bases each). Germline CDR1 and CDR2: SEHNR and FQNEAQ (reference sequence). Between the trimmed V and J ends, which lost 5 bases and 2 bases, there was a span of 13 bases. The CDR3 spans 15 residues. The chain's CDR3 is CASSPDRGPYNEQFF. The CDR3 DNA is TGTGCCAGCAGCCCAGACCGGGGACCCTACAATGAGCAGTTCTTC.

J is TRBJ1-1 and V is TRBV7-9, with TRBD1 matching over 7 bases. The CDR3 spans 14 residues. CDR1 is SEHNR and CDR2 is FQNEAQ in the germline V gene (reference sequence). The J segment lost 8 bases and the V segment lost 6 bases, leaving 12 bases of the junction unmatched. The CDR3 sequence: CASRSAQQGLEAFF. The CDR3 DNA reads as TGTGCCAGCAGATCCGCGCAACAGGGGCTGGAAGCTTTCTTT.

The chain combines TRBV14 with TRBJ1-1; D gene ambiguous. Trimming stripped 1 base from V and 4 bases from J, with 10 bases between. This CDR3 region has 14 residues. CDR1 is SGHDN, CDR2 FVKESK, per germline. CDR3 amino acids: CASSQATWGTEAFF. The CDR3 coding sequence is TGTGCCAGCAGCCAAGCTACGTGGGGCACTGAAGCTTTCTTT.

This clonotype appeared a few times. The gene calls are TRBV28 and TRBJ1-4; D uncertain. This CDR3 is 14 amino acids long. Germline V lookup: CDR1 MDHEN, CDR2 SYDVKM. V was pared by 5 bases and J by 6 bases, with 13 bases between. CDR3 nucleotides: TGTGCCAGCAGTCTAGCGGGAGCGGATGAAAAACTGTTTTTT. Translating gives CASSLAGADEKLFF.

This clonotype was found a few times. The chain carries TRBV20-1 and TRBJ1-5, with TRBD1 matching 8 bases. CDR3 length equals 13 residues. Germline V lookup: CDR1 DFQATT, CDR2 SNEGSKA (reference sequence). V shed 4 bases and J 5 bases; nucleotides not matched to a gene: 4. The CDR3 is CSATGQGDQPQHF. DNA for the CDR3: TGCAGTGCTACTGGACAGGGTGATCAGCCCCAGCATTTT.

This clonotype was found a few times. The chain links TRBV5-1 to TRBJ2-1; D may be TRBD1 (6 bases). V was shortened by 0 bases and J by 8 bases, with 21 bases between the two germline ends. This CDR3 has 17 residues. Germline V gene sequence: CDR1 SGHRS, CDR2 YFSETQ. CDR3 sequence reads: CASSLGAGVPPLDEQFF. Written as DNA, the CDR3 is TGCGCCAGCAGCTTGGGGGCAGGGGTGCCCCCTTTGGATGAGCAGTTCTTC.

This clonotype was picked up one time. This chain uses TRBV28 with TRBJ1-5, with D hard to call. The V and J ends lost 4 bases and 0 bases respectively, with 4 bases between them. Germline lookup yields CDR1 MDHEN and CDR2 SYDVKM. This CDR3 comprises 13 residues. CDR3 residues: CASSSDSNQPQHF. The CDR3 nucleotides read TGTGCCAGCAGTTCTGATAGCAATCAGCCCCAGCATTTT.

This sequence joins TRBV11-2 and TRBJ2-1; 9 bases match TRBD1. The germline gives CDR1 SGHAT, CDR2 FQNNGV. The CDR3 has 16 residues. V lost 0 bases, J lost 4 bases, and 4 bases stayed unmatched. The CDR3 region has the DNA TGTGCCAGCAGCTTAGAGGGGGGGACAGGGTACAATGAGCAGTTCTTC. This codes for CASSLEGGTGYNEQFF.

This clonotype was picked up many times. The J gene is TRBJ2-1, the V gene TRBV15; maybe TRBD2 (6 bases). Germline CDR1 and CDR2: LNHNV and YYDKDF (reference sequence). Trimming pared 9 bases from V and 10 bases from J, leaving 28 bases between. The CDR3 runs to 16 residues. The CDR3 region is CATSPPRGGGAGEQFF. As DNA, the CDR3 is TGTGCCACTTCTCCCCCCCGGGGCGGAGGGGCGGGGGAGCAGTTCTTC. The variable domain in full, with the rest retrieved from reference TRBV15 and TRBJ2-1, is DAMVIQNPRYQVTQFGKPVTLSCSQTLNHNVMYWYQQKSSQAPKLLFHYYDKDFNNEADTPDNFQSRRPNTSFCFLDIRSPGLGDTAMYLCATSPPRGGGAGEQFFGPGTRLTVL.

The V and J genes are TRBV4-3 and TRBJ1-1; TRBD1 might be the D (6 bases). V gave up 4 bases and J gave up 5 bases, with 20 bases separating them. The CDR3 loop spans 16 amino acids. Germline CDR1 is LGHNA and CDR2 is YSLEER. CDR3 coding DNA: TGCGCCAGCAGCCCAGCGAGGCAGGGGCGCAGGACTGAAGCTTTCTTT. This gives the protein CASSPARQGRRTEAFF.